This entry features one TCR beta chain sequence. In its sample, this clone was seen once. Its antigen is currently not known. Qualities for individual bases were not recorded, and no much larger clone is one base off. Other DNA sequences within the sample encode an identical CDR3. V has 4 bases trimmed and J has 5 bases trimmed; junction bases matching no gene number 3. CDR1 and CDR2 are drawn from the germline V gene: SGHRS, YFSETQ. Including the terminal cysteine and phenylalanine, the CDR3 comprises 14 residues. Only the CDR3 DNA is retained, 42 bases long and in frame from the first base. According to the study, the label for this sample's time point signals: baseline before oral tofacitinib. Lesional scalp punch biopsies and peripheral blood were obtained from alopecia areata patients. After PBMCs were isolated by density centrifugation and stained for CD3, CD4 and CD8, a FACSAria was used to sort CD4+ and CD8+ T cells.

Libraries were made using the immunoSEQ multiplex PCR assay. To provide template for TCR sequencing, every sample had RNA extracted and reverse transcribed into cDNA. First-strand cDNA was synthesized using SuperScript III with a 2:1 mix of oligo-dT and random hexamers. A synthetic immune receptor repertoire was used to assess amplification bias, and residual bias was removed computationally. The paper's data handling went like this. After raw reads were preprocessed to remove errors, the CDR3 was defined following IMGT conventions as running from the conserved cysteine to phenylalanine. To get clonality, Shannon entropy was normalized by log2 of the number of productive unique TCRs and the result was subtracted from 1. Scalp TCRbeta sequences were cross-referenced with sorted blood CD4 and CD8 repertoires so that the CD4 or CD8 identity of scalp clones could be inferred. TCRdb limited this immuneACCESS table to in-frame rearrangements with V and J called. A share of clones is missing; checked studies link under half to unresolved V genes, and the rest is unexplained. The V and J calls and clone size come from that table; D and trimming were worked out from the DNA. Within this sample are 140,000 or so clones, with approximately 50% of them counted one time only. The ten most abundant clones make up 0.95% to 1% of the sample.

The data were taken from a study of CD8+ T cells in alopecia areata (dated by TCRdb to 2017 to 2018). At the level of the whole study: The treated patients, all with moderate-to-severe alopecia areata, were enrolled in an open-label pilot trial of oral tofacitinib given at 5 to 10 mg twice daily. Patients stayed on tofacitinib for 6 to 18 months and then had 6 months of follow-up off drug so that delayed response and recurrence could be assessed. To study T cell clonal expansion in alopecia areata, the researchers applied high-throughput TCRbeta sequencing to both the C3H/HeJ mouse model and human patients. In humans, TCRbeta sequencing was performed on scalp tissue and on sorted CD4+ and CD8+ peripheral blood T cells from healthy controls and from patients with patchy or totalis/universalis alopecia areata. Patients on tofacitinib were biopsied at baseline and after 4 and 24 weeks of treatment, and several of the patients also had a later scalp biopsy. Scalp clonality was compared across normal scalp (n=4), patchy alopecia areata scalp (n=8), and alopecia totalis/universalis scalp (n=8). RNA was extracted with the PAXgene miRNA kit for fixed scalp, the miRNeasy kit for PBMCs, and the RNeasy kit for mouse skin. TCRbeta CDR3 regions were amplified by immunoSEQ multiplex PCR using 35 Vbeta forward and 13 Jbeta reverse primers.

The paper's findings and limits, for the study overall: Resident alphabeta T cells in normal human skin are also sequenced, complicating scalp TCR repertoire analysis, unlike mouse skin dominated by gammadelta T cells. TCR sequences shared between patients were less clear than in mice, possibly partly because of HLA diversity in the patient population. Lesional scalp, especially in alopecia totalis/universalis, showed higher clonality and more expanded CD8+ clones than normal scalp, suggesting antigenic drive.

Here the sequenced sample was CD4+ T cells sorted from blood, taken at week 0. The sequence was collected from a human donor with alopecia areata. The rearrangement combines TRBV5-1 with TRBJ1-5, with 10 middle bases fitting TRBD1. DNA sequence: TGCGCCAGCAGCCCCGGGACAGGGGATCAGCCCCAGCATTTT. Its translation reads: CASSPGTGDQPQHF.